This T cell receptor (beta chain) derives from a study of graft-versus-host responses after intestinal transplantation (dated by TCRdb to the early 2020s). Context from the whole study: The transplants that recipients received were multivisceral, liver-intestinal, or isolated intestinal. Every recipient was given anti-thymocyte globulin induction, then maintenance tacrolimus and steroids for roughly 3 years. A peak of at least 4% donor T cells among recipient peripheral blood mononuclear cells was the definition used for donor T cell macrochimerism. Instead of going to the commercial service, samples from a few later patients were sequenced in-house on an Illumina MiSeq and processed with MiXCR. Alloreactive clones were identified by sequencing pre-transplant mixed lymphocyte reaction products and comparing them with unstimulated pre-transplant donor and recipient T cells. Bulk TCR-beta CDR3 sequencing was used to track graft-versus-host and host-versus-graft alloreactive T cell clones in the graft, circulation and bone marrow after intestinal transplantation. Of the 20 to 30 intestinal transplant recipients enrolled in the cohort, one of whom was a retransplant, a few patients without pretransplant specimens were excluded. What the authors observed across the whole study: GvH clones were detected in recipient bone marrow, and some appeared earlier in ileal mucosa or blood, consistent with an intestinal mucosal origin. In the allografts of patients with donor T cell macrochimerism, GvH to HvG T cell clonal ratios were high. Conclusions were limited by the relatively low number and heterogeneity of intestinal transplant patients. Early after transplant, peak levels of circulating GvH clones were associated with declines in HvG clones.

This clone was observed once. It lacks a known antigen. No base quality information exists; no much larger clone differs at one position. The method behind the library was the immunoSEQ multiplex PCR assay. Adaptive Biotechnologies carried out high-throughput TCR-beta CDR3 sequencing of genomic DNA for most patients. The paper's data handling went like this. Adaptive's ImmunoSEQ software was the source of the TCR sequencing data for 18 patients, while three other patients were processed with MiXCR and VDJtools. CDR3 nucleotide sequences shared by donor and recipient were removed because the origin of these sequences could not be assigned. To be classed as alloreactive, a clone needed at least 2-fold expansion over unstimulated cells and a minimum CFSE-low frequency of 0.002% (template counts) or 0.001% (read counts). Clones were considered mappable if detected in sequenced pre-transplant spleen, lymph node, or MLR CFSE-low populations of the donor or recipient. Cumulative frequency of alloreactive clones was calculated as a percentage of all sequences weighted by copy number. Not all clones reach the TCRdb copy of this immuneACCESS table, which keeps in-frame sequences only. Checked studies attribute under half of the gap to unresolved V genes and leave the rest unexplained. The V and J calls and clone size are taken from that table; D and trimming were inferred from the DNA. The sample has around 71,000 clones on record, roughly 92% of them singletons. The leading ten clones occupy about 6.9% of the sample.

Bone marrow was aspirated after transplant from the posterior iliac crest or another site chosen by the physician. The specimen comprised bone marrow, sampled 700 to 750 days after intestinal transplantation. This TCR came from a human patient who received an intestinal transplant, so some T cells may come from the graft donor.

The DNA reads TGTGCCATCAGTGAGTCGAAGGGCGACAGCTACGAGCAGTACTTC. The translation is CAISESKGDSYEQYF. The V gene is TRBV10-3 and the J gene is TRBJ2-5; the best D guess is TRBD1, with 5 bases matching. The DNA end is more similar to TRBJ2-7, so the J call may be wrong. There are 15 amino acids in the CDR3, from cysteine to phenylalanine inclusive. Only the CDR3 region is kept as DNA, spanning 45 bases read in frame from base 1. Taken from the germline V gene, the CDR1 and CDR2 loops are ENHRY and SYGVKD.